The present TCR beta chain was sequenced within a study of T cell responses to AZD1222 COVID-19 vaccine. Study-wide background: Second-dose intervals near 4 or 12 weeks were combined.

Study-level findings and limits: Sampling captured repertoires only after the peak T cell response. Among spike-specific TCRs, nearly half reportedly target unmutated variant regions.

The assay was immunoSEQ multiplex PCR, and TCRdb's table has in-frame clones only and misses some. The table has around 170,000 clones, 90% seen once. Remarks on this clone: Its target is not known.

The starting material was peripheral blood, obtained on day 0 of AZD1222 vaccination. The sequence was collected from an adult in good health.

DNA of the CDR3: TGTGCCAGCAGCTTAGAGCCACGATTGAATTCACCCCTCCACTTT. It encodes CASSLEPRLNSPLHF. V gene TRBV5-5 combines with J gene TRBJ1-6; D is ambiguous. CDR1 is SGHKS, CDR2 YYEKEE, per germline (reference sequence). The germline V and J ends were trimmed by 2 bases and 7 bases, with 13 bases remaining between them. CDR3 length: 15 amino acids.